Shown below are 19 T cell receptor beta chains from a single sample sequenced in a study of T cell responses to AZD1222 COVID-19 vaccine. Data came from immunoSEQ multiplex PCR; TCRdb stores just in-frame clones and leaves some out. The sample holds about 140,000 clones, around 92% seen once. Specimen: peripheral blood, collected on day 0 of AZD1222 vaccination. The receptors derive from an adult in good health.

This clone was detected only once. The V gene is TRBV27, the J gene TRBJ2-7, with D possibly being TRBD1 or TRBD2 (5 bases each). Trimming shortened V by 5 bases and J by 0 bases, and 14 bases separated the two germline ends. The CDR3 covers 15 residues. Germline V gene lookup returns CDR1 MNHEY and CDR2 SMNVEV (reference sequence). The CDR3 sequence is CASSPLRGGSYEQYF. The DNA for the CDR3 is TGTGCCAGCAGTCCCCTTCGGGGCGGCTCCTACGAGCAGTACTTC.

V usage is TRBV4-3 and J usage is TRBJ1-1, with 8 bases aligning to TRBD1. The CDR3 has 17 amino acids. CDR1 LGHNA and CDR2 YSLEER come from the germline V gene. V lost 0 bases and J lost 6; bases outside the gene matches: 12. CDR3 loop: CASSQDLRTGLGSEAFF. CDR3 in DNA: TGCGCCAGCAGCCAAGACCTCCGGACAGGGTTAGGGTCTGAAGCTTTCTTT.

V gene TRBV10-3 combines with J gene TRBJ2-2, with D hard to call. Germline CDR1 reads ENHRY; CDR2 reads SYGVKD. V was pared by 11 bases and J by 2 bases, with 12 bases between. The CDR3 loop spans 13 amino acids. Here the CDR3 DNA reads TGTGCCTCGGGCTTCCACAACACCGGGGAGCTGTTTTTT. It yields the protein CASGFHNTGELFF.

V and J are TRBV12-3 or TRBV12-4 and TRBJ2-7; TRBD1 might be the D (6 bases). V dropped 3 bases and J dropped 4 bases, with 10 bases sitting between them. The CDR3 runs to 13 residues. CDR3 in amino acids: CASSFQGTYEQYF. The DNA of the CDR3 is TGTGCCAGCAGTTTTCAGGGGACGTACGAGCAGTACTTC.

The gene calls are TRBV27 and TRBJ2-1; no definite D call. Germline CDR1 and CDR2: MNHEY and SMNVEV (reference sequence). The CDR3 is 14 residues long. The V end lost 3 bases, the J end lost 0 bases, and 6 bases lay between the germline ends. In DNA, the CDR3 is TGTGCCAGCAGTTTGATAAGCTCCTACAATGAGCAGTTCTTC. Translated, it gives CASSLISSYNEQFF.

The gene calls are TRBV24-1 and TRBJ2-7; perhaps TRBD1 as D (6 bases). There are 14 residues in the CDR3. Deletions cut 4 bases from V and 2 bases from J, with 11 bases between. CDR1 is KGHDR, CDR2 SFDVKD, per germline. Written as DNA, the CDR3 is TGTGCCACCAGTGACTCGGACAGAGCCTACGAGCAGTACTTC. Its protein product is CATSDSDRAYEQYF.

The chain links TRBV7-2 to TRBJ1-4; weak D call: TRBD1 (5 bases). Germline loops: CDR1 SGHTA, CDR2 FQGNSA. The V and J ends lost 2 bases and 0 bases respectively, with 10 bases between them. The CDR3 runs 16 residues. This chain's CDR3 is CASSLMGGTTNEKLFF. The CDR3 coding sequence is TGTGCCAGCAGCTTAATGGGGGGAACAACTAATGAAAAACTGTTTTTT.

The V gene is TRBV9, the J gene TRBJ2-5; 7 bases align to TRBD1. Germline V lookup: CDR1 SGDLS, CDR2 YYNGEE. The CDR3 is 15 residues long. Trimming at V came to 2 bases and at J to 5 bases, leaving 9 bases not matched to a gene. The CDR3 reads CASSVGADRVETQYF. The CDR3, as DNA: TGTGCCAGCAGCGTTGGAGCCGACAGGGTCGAGACCCAGTACTTC.

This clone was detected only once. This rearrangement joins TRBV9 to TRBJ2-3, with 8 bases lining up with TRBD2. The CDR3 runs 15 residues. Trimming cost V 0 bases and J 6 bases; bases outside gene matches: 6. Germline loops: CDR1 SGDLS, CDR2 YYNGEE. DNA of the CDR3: TGTGCCAGCAGCGTAGGAGCGGGAGATAGCGATACGCAGTATTTT. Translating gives CASSVGAGDSDTQYF.

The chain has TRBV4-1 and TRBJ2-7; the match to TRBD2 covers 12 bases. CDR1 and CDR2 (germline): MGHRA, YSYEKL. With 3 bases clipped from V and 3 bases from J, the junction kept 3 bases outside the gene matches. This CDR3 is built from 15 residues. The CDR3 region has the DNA TGCGCCAGCAGCCATCGGACTAGCGGGGTCTACGAGCAGTACTTC. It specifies CASSHRTSGVYEQYF.

Written as DNA, the CDR3 is TGTGCCAGCTCACCACGGGATAGCGGACAAGAGACCCAGTACTTC. Its protein is CASSPRDSGQETQYF. The chain has TRBV18 and TRBJ2-5; D might be TRBD2 (6 bases). With 1 base removed from V and 2 bases from J, the gap between germline ends came to 11 bases. Germline-derived CDR1 and CDR2 are KGHSH and LQKENI. This CDR3 region has 15 residues.

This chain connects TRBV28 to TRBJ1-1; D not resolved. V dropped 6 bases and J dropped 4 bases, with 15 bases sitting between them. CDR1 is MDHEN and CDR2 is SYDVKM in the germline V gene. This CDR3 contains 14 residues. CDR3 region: CASSPLGVGTEAFF. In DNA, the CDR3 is TGTGCCAGCAGCCCCCTCGGGGTGGGCACTGAAGCTTTCTTT.

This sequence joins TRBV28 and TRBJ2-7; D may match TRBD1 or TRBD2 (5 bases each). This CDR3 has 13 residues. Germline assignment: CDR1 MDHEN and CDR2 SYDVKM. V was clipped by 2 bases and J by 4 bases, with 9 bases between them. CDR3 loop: CASSLLGAYEQYF. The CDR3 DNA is TGTGCCAGCAGTTTACTCGGGGCTTACGAGCAGTACTTC.

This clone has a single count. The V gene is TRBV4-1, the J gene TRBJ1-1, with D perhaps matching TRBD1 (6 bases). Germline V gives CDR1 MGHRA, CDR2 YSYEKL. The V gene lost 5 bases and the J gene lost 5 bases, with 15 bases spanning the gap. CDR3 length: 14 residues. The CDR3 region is CASSSRDKGTEAFF. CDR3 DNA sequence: TGCGCCAGCAGCTCCCGGGACAAGGGGACTGAAGCTTTCTTT.

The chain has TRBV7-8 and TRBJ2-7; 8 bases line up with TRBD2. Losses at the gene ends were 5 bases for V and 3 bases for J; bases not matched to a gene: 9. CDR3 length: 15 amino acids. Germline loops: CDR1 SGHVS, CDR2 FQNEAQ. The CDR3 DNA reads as TGTGCCAGCAGCCCCGTGACTAGCGCGCACTACGAGCAGTACTTC. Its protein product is CASSPVTSAHYEQYF.

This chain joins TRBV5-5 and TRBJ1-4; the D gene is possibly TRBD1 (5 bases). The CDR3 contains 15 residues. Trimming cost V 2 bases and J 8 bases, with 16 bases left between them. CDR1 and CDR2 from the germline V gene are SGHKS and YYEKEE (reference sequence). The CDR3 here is CASSFSLGGTEKLFF. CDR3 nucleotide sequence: TGTGCCAGCAGCTTTTCCCTGGGGGGGACGGAAAAACTGTTTTTT.

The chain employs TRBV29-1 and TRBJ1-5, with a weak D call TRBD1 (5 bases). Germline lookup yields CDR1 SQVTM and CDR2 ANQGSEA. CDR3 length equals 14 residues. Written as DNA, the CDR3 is TGCAGTGGCGGGGAGAGGCAGGGCCGGCAGCCCCAGCATTTT. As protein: CSGGERQGRQPQHF.

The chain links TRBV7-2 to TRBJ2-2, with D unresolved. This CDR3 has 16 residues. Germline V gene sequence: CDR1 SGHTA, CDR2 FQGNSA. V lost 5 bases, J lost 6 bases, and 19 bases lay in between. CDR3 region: CASSMTATSYAGELFF. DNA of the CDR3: TGTGCCAGCAGCATGACCGCCACATCCTATGCCGGGGAGCTGTTTTTT.

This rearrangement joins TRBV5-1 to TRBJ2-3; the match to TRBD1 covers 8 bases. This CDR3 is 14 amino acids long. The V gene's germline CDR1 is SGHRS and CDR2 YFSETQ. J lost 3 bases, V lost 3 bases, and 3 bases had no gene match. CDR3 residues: CASSSGQGTDTQYF. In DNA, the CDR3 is TGCGCCAGCAGCTCCGGACAGGGAACAGATACGCAGTATTTT.